One sample yielded the 14 T cell receptor beta chains listed below, sequenced in a study of blood T cells in healthy people across ages. The authors ran a second PCR of about 6 to 11 cycles using a sample-barcoded 5' primer and a J-beta primer mix. TCRdb reanalysed the 5' RACE reads using MiXCR and keeps one entry per CDR3 protein. The repertoire includes fewer than 950,000 distinct CDR3 sequences, 53% of them detected once, and approximately 40% sits in the top ten. What was sequenced was blood. Receptors originate from an elderly man in good health.

This clonotype was seen only a few times. The chain uses TRBV7-2 and TRBJ1-2; 8 nucleotides line up with TRBD1. The CDR3 has 14 amino acids. After removal of 5 bases from V and 8 bases from J, the junction contained 10 bases not matched to a gene. The germline V gene encodes CDR1 SGHTA and CDR2 FQGNSA. The CDR3 DNA reads TGTGCCAGCAGCCCCCGACAGGGGATAGGGGGCTACACCTTC. It encodes CASSPRQGIGGYTF.

This chain uses TRBV7-2 with TRBJ1-2; 11 bases fit TRBD1. J gave up 8 bases and V 5 bases, and 7 bases lay outside the gene matches. This CDR3 spans 14 amino acids. Germline V CDR1 and CDR2: SGHTA, FQGNSA. The DNA of the CDR3 is TGTGCCAGCAGCCCCGGACAGGGGGCGCGCGGCTACACCTTC. Protein product: CASSPGQGARGYTF.

This clonotype was observed a few times. The rearrangement joins TRBV12-3 or TRBV12-4 to TRBJ1-1; D perhaps matches TRBD1 (5 bases). This CDR3 has 13 amino acids. V was clipped by 6 bases and J by 2 bases, with 10 bases between them. The CDR3 region has the DNA TGTGCCAGCAGAACGACAGCAAACACTGAAGCTTTCTTT. Protein: CASRTTANTEAFF.

Concerning this clonotype: A much larger clone differs by one base, so this may be a read error. This chain links TRBV6-6 with TRBJ2-5; no definite D call. The CDR3 loop spans 11 amino acids. Germline CDR1 MNHNY, CDR2 SVGAGI (reference sequence). The CDR3, as DNA: TGTACCAGCTACCACCAAGAGACCCAGTACTTC. Translated, it gives CTSYHQETQYF.

The chain joins TRBV6-2 or TRBV6-3 to TRBJ2-5, with 11 bases identical to TRBD2. Germline V lookup: CDR1 MNHEY, CDR2 SVGEGT. The CDR3 totals 15 residues. Unmatched junction bases numbered 10, after V lost 11 bases and J lost 2 bases. CDR3 protein: CASNDRLAGQETQYF. The CDR3 DNA is TGTGCCTCCAATGATAGACTAGCGGGGCAAGAGACCCAGTACTTC.

This clonotype occurred many times. This chain uses TRBV29-1 with TRBJ2-7; tentatively, D is TRBD1 (6 bases). The CDR3 totals 12 residues. Per germline, CDR1 SQVTM and CDR2 ANQGSEA. V lost 7 bases and J lost 0, with 10 bases in between. CDR3 DNA: TGCAGCGCCGGACAGAGCTCCTACGAGCAGTACTTC. Residues: CSAGQSSYEQYF.

This clonotype has more than one count but fewer than ten. The DNA of the CDR3 is TGTGCCAGCAGCACTGGGACAGACTATGGCTACACCTTC. It specifies CASSTGTDYGYTF. The chain recombines TRBV28 with TRBJ1-2; 7 nucleotides match TRBD1. The CDR3 sequence is 13 residues long. Germline V gene sequence: CDR1 MDHEN, CDR2 SYDVKM. V was pared by 6 bases and J by 3 bases, with 4 bases of the junction left unmatched.

This clonotype showed up just a few times. V and J are TRBV9 and TRBJ1-2; D remains unclear. The germline V gene encodes CDR1 SGDLS and CDR2 YYNGEE. This CDR3 comprises 14 residues. V shed 0 bases and J shed 5 bases, with 11 bases lying between them. Written as DNA, the CDR3 is TGTGCCAGCAGCGTAGCTAGCGACGGTTATGGCTACACCTTC. Encoded protein: CASSVASDGYGYTF.

The chain has TRBV27 and TRBJ1-2; 7 positions match TRBD1. J gave up 4 bases and V 4 bases, and 9 bases lay outside the gene matches. Germline V gene data show CDR1 as MNHEY and CDR2 as SMNVEV (reference sequence). The CDR3 covers 15 residues. The CDR3 reads CASSWSATGIYGYTF. In DNA, the CDR3 is TGTGCCAGCAGTTGGTCGGCGACAGGGATCTATGGCTACACCTTC.

The V call is TRBV6-2 or TRBV6-3, the J call TRBJ1-1, with D perhaps TRBD1 (5 bases). V gave up 6 bases and J gave up 2 bases, with 16 bases separating them. Germline values: CDR1 MNHEY, CDR2 SVGEGT. The CDR3 totals 15 residues. The CDR3 DNA sequence: TGTGCCAGCAGACCGATATCCGGGGCTAACACTGAAGCTTTCTTT. It yields the protein CASRPISGANTEAFF.

This chain links TRBV15 with TRBJ2-5; TRBD2 might be the D (6 bases). CDR3 length equals 16 residues. CDR1 LNHNV and CDR2 YYDKDF come from the germline V gene (reference sequence). The V and J ends lost 0 bases and 5 bases respectively, with 16 bases between them. The CDR3 nucleotides read TGTGCCACCAGCAGAGATTCCGGAGGGGCGATGGAGACCCAGTACTTC. Its translation: CATSRDSGGAMETQYF. The variable domain in full, completed from reference TRBV15 and TRBJ2-5, reads DAMVIQNPRYQVTQFGKPVTLSCSQTLNHNVMYWYQQKSSQAPKLLFHYYDKDFNNEADTPDNFQSRRPNTSFCFLDIRSPGLGDTAMYLCATSRDSGGAMETQYFGPGTRLLVL.

The count of this clonotype is one. The chain combines TRBV9 with TRBJ2-6, with TRBD2 as a possible D gene (6 bases). Per germline, CDR1 SGDLS and CDR2 YYNGEE. The V end was cut by 4 bases, the J end by 1 base, with 15 bases between. This CDR3 is built from 17 residues. Here the CDR3 reads CASSPSGGTSGANVLTF. CDR3 in DNA: TGTGCCAGCAGCCCCTCCGGCGGGACTTCTGGGGCCAACGTCCTGACTTTC.

This clonotype was seen only once. V gene TRBV28 combines with J gene TRBJ2-7, with D perhaps assigned TRBD1 or TRBD2 (6 bases each). Germline CDR1 reads MDHEN; CDR2 reads SYDVKM. The CDR3 runs to 16 residues. The V and J ends lost 4 bases and 4 bases respectively, with 20 bases between them. The CDR3 here is CASSSLPPGGEYEQYF. DNA for the CDR3: TGTGCCAGCAGTTCTCTCCCTCCCGGGGGCGAATACGAGCAGTACTTC.

The rearrangement links TRBV12-3 or TRBV12-4 to TRBJ2-4; 9 bases are shared with TRBD1. The better agreement between TRBJ2-7 and the DNA end casts doubt on the J call. This CDR3 has 14 residues. The CDR3 is CASSLDRGRNEQYF. CDR3 nucleotides: TGTGCCAGCAGCCTGGACAGGGGTAGGAACGAGCAGTACTTC.